A selection of T cell receptor beta chains follows, all from one sample in a study of blood T cell repertoires in COVID-19. Measured with immunoSEQ multiplex PCR; TCRdb has only the in-frame clones, and not every one. This table holds roughly 340,000 clones, around 87% found once. The sample was PBMCs or T cells enriched from blood (not recorded which). The receptors come from a man aged 40-50 years in a cohort exposed to, infected with or recovered from COVID-19 (not recorded which). Both conserved end residues are part of each CDR3. A D gene is named only where the DNA matches it firmly. The listing skips clone size in some rows; elsewhere it reads once, few, many or a size class.

J | V | length | D | size | CDR3 | DNA
TRBJ2-7 | TRBV5-1 | 16 | TRBD1 | - | CASSNLAPGQGNEQYF | TGCGCCAGCAGCAACCTTGCCCCGGGACAGGGAAACGAGCAGTACTTC
TRBJ2-1 | TRBV12-5 | 14 | TRBD2 | - | CASGRTSRDNEQFF | TGTGCTAGTGGTCGGACTAGTAGGGACAATGAGCAGTTCTTC
TRBJ2-1 | TRBV5-1 | 14 | TRBD1 | few | CASSGGQGFYEQFF | TGCGCCAGCAGCGGGGGACAGGGGTTCTATGAGCAGTTCTTC
TRBJ2-2 | TRBV5-6 | 16 | TRBD1 | - | CASSPRPGQGVGELFF | TGTGCCAGCAGCCCGAGACCGGGACAGGGGGTCGGGGAGCTGTTTTTT
TRBJ1-6 | TRBV6-2/TRBV6-3 | 15 | - | - | CASRPTGTPNSPLHF | TGTGCCAGCAGGCCTACCGGGACACCGAATTCACCCCTCCACTTT
TRBJ1-1 | TRBV2 | 14 | - | - | CASSIRTMNTEAFF | TGTGCCAGCAGTATAAGGACTATGAACACTGAAGCTTTCTTT
TRBJ2-3 | TRBV7-8 | 16 | TRBD2 | - | CASIPTLAASTDTQYF | TGTGCCAGCATTCCGACCCTAGCGGCTAGCACAGATACGCAGTATTTT
TRBJ1-6 | TRBV7-8 | 14 | - | - | CASSLARDNSPLHF | TGTGCCAGCAGCTTAGCCAGGGATAATTCACCCCTCCACTTT
TRBJ1-1 | TRBV4-1 | 18 | - | - | CASSRWGGAQRVNTEAFF | TGCGCCAGCAGCCGTTGGGGGGGCGCACAGAGGGTGAACACTGAAGCTTTCTTT
TRBJ2-2 | TRBV24-1 | 16 | TRBD2 | - | CATSEASGRAGGELFF | TGTGCCACCAGTGAAGCTAGCGGGAGGGCCGGCGGGGAGCTGTTTTTT
TRBJ2-7 | TRBV18 | 14 | - | - | CASSPLSNSYEQYF | TGTGCCAGCTCACCACTTTCCAACTCCTACGAGCAGTACTTC
TRBJ1-6 | TRBV5-6 | 15 | - | - | CASSPRGGLNSPLHF | TGTGCCAGCAGCCCCCGGGGGGGTCTGAATTCACCCCTCCACTTT
TRBJ2-1 | TRBV2 | 15 | - | - | CASSAGQSSYNEQFF | TGTGCCAGCAGTGCTGGCCAAAGCTCCTACAATGAGCAGTTCTTC
TRBJ1-5 | TRBV6-5 | 15 | TRBD1 | - | CASGPGTGVNQPQHF | TGTGCCAGCGGACCCGGGACAGGGGTTAATCAGCCCCAGCATTTT
TRBJ2-5 | TRBV2 | 11 | - | - | CASRRFETQYF | TGTGCCAGCAGGCGGTTCGAGACCCAGTACTTC
TRBJ1-2 | TRBV29-1 | 16 | TRBD1 | - | CSVEGMTGGGRNGYTF | TGCAGCGTTGAGGGGATGACAGGGGGCGGGAGGAATGGCTACACCTTC
TRBJ2-1 | TRBV19 | 15 | TRBD2 | - | CASGTSPSSYNEQFF | TGTGCCAGTGGGACTAGCCCGAGCTCCTACAATGAGCAGTTCTTC
TRBJ2-1 | TRBV5-4 | 14 | TRBD2 | - | CASSQTSGYNEQFF | TGTGCCAGCAGCCAAACTAGCGGCTACAATGAGCAGTTCTTC
TRBJ1-4 | TRBV5-6 | 14 | - | - | CASSLRLINEKLFF | TGTGCCAGCAGCTTGCGACTGATTAATGAAAAACTGTTTTTT
TRBJ2-7 | TRBV2 | 15 | TRBD2 | - | CASSEMAGAAYEQYF | TGTGCCAGCAGTGAGATGGCGGGAGCGGCCTACGAGCAGTACTTC
TRBJ2-5 | TRBV7-8 | 13 | - | few | CASSSLRQETQYF | TGTGCCAGCAGCTCCCTGCGCCAAGAGACCCAGTACTTC
TRBJ2-7 | TRBV7-2 | 13 | - | once | CASSVGTFYEQYF | TGTGCCAGCAGCGTCGGGACTTTTTACGAGCAGTACTTC
TRBJ2-7 | TRBV7-2 | 15 | - | few | CASSLVQGISYEQYF | TGTGCCAGCAGCTTAGTACAGGGTATCTCCTACGAGCAGTACTTC
TRBJ2-1 | TRBV19 | 17 | - | - | CASSIDDTGKTMNEQFF | TGTGCCAGTAGTATAGATGACACAGGGAAGACGATGAATGAGCAGTTCTTC
TRBJ1-4 | TRBV19 | 16 | - | - | CASSASRGAIAEKLFF | TGTGCCAGTAGTGCCTCTCGGGGGGCGATCGCTGAAAAACTGTTTTTT
TRBJ1-4 | TRBV6-1 | 15 | - | - | CASSESEQGAEKLFF | TGTGCCAGCAGTGAAAGTGAACAGGGTGCTGAAAAACTGTTTTTT
TRBJ2-7 | TRBV28 | 17 | TRBD1 | - | CASSLFQGTGNGYEQYF | TGTGCCAGCAGTTTATTTCAGGGGACAGGTAACGGCTACGAGCAGTACTTC
TRBJ1-4 | TRBV19 | 13 | TRBD1 | - | CASSRDRGEKLFF | TGTGCCAGTAGTAGAGACAGGGGTGAAAAACTGTTTTTT
TRBJ1-5 | TRBV21-1 | 14 | - | - | CASSNGQAHQPQHF | TGTGCCAGCAGCAACGGACAGGCACATCAGCCCCAGCATTTT
TRBJ1-2 | TRBV18 | 14 | TRBD1 | - | CASSRGQGTYGYTF | TGTGCCAGCTCAAGGGGACAGGGGACCTATGGCTACACCTTC
TRBJ2-1 | TRBV2 | 15 | - | once | CASSEERIAYNEQFF | TGTGCCAGCAGTGAAGAAAGGATAGCTTACAATGAGCAGTTCTTC
TRBJ1-2 | TRBV18 | 15 | TRBD1 | - | CASSPTTRTGEGYTF | TGTGCCAGCTCACCAACGACAAGGACAGGGGAGGGCTACACCTTC
TRBJ2-3 | TRBV5-1 | 15 | TRBD2 | - | CASSTGTSGPDTQYF | TGCGCCAGCAGCACCGGGACTAGCGGGCCAGATACGCAGTATTTT
TRBJ1-2 | TRBV9 | 15 | - | - | CASSPSWGGPYGYTF | TGTGCCAGCAGCCCTTCTTGGGGGGGGCCCTATGGCTACACCTTC
TRBJ2-1 | TRBV19 | 16 | TRBD1 | - | CASTLWATGGIDEQFF | TGTGCCAGTACCCTATGGGCTACAGGGGGCATCGATGAGCAGTTCTTC
TRBJ1-1 | TRBV7-2 | 14 | TRBD1 | - | CASSLSTGGTEAFF | TGTGCCAGCAGCTTATCGACAGGGGGGACTGAAGCTTTCTTT
TRBJ1-3 | TRBV1 | 15 | - | - | CTSTRQNSSGNTIYF | TGCACCAGCACCAGACAGAATAGCTCTGGAAACACCATATATTTT
TRBJ1-1 | TRBV30 | 16 | - | - | CAWSVVHPPRPTEAFF | TGTGCCTGGAGTGTAGTCCACCCTCCGCGGCCCACTGAAGCTTTCTTT
TRBJ1-1 | TRBV28 | 14 | - | - | CASRRSQGSGEAFF | TGTGCCAGCAGAAGGTCACAGGGTTCTGGTGAAGCTTTCTTT
TRBJ2-5 | TRBV30 | 10 | - | - | CAWSGETQYF | TGTGCCTGGAGCGGGGAGACCCAGTACTTC
TRBJ1-5 | TRBV15 | 15 | TRBD1 | - | CATQETGTVNQPQHF | TGTGCCACTCAAGAGACCGGGACAGTTAATCAGCCCCAGCATTTT
TRBJ2-3 | TRBV9 | 19 | TRBD1 | - | CASSAHHRAPGRGQVTQYF | TGTGCCAGCAGCGCCCATCACCGGGCACCGGGCAGGGGGCAGGTTACGCAGTATTTT
TRBJ2-1 | TRBV28 | 16 | TRBD2 | - | CASSQSSGRSYNEQFF | TGTGCCAGCAGCCAATCTAGCGGGAGGTCCTACAATGAGCAGTTCTTC
TRBJ2-1 | TRBV19 | 15 | TRBD2 | - | CASSPGLAVYYEQFF | TGTGCCAGTAGTCCCGGACTAGCAGTATACTATGAGCAGTTCTTC
TRBJ2-5 | TRBV27 | 13 | - | - | CASSLRRGETQYF | TGTGCCAGCAGTTTGCGCAGGGGAGAGACCCAGTACTTC
TRBJ1-1 | TRBV11-2 | 15 | - | - | CASSLDGGMNTEAFF | TGTGCCAGCAGCTTAGATGGAGGGATGAACACTGAAGCTTTCTTT
TRBJ2-1 | TRBV9 | 19 | TRBD2 | - | CASSVGQVVSGGKNNEQFF | TGTGCCAGCAGCGTTGGGCAGGTAGTGTCGGGAGGGAAAAACAATGAGCAGTTCTTC
TRBJ2-7 | TRBV19 | 14 | TRBD2 | - | CASSPGGGSYEQYF | TGTGCCAGTAGCCCCGGCGGGGGGTCCTACGAGCAGTACTTC
TRBJ1-1 | TRBV15 | 16 | - | - | CATSRGSRTQNTEAFF | TGTGCCACCAGCAGAGGGTCCAGGACACAGAACACTGAAGCTTTCTTT
TRBJ2-5 | TRBV7-8 | 15 | - | - | CASSHSQTGEETQYF | TGTGCCAGCAGCCACAGTCAAACAGGTGAAGAGACCCAGTACTTC
TRBJ1-2 | TRBV5-1 | 12 | - | - | CASSSGVYGYTF | TGCGCCAGCAGCTCGGGGGTCTATGGCTACACCTTC
TRBJ2-1 | TRBV5-4 | 16 | TRBD2 | - | CASSLGSGSGVNEQFF | TGTGCCAGCAGCTTGGGTAGCGGGAGTGGGGTCAATGAGCAGTTCTTC
TRBJ2-3 | TRBV9 | 15 | TRBD2 | - | CASSPSGTWADTQYF | TGTGCCAGCAGCCCAAGCGGGACGTGGGCAGATACGCAGTATTTT